Listed below are T cell receptor beta chains from one sample, sequenced in a study of vaccination effects on CD4 cells after COVID-19. Which antigens these TCRs recognize remains unknown. Generated by immunoSEQ multiplex PCR, the TCRdb table keeps only in-frame clones and is missing some. Among 60,000 to 85,000 clones listed, about 67% were seen once. The sequencing used CD4+ T cells from PBMCs cultured with HCoV-229E spike peptides, collected after COVID-19 vaccination. These TCRs come from a human donor who received a COVID-19 vaccine. The CDR3 runs from the conserved cysteine through the conserved F or W. D genes are given only for firm matches. Rows give clone size only sometimes, using once, few, many, or a class for an expanded clone.

TRBJ1-6	.	.	TRBV4-1	CASSQDSGRPDNSPLHF	TGCGCCAGCAGCCAAGATTCCGGGAGACCCGATAATTCACCCCTCCACTTT
TRBJ1-2	.	.	TRBV5-6	CASSLFSLLDYGYTF	TGTGCCAGCAGCTTGTTTTCACTTTTAGACTATGGCTACACCTTC
TRBJ1-2	.	.	TRBV10-2	CASTDRGLVGYTF	TGCGCCAGCACTGATAGGGGTCTAGTCGGCTACACCTTC
TRBJ2-2	.	.	TRBV7-2	CASSPTVNTGELFF	TGTGCCAGCAGTCCGACGGTGAACACCGGGGAGCTGTTTTTT
TRBJ1-2	.	.	TRBV6-2/TRBV6-3	CASSYRPDTSNYGYTF	TGTGCCAGCAGTTACCGGCCCGACACGTCGAACTATGGCTACACCTTC
TRBJ1-4	.	.	TRBV29-1	CSAVIAGAPEKLFF	TGCAGCGCCGTTATCGCCGGGGCGCCTGAAAAACTGTTTTTT
TRBJ2-3	.	TRBD2	TRBV7-9	CASSLSFTGTSGPTDTQYF	TGTGCCAGCAGCCTCTCCTTCACGGGGACTAGCGGACCCACAGATACGCAGTATTTT
TRBJ1-5	.	.	TRBV5-1	CASSEQGLTSNQPQHF	TGCGCCAGCAGCGAACAGGGACTGACCAGCAATCAGCCCCAGCATTTT
TRBJ2-2	.	.	TRBV7-6	CASSSRVGGSTGELFF	TGTGCCAGCAGCTCTCGTGTAGGGGGTAGCACCGGGGAGCTGTTTTTT
TRBJ2-2	few	.	TRBV19	CATRYYTGELFF	TGTGCCACCAGGTATTACACCGGGGAGCTGTTTTTT
TRBJ1-2	few	.	TRBV19	CASSTGDGYGYTF	TGTGCCAGTAGTACTGGCGATGGCTATGGCTACACCTTC
TRBJ1-1	.	.	TRBV28	CASQGYTEAFF	TGTGCCAGCCAAGGGTACACCGAAGCTTTCTTT
TRBJ2-2	.	.	TRBV28	CASSFGGRNTGELFF	TGTGCCAGCAGTTTCGGGGGGCGGAACACCGGGGAGCTGTTTTTT
TRBJ1-4	few	.	TRBV28	CASSLYGFEKLFF	TGTGCCAGCAGTCTTTACGGGTTCGAAAAACTGTTTTTT
TRBJ1-4	once	.	TRBV7-2	CASSKLRGEKLFF	TGTGCCAGCAGTAAACTTCGGGGTGAAAAACTGTTTTTT
TRBJ1-4	.	.	TRBV4-3	CASSPSPNTNEKLFF	TGCGCCAGCAGCCCCTCCCCGAACACTAATGAAAAACTGTTTTTT
TRBJ2-1	.	TRBD1	TRBV4-1	CASSQGQGALNEQFF	TGCGCCAGCAGCCAAGGACAGGGGGCTTTAAATGAGCAGTTCTTC
TRBJ2-5	.	TRBD1	TRBV18	CASSGTGGRVTQYF	TGTGCCAGCTCCGGGACAGGGGGCAGAGTGACCCAGTACTTC
TRBJ2-5	.	TRBD2	TRBV6-2/TRBV6-3	CASSYPPGLAQETQYF	TGTGCCAGCAGTTACCCACCGGGACTAGCGCAAGAGACCCAGTACTTC
TRBJ1-2	.	.	TRBV7-8	CASSLGTRDRNYGYTF	TGTGCCAGCAGCTTAGGAACAAGGGATAGGAACTATGGCTACACCTTC
TRBJ2-5	.	.	TRBV6-1	CASSERFAGKTQYF	TGTGCCAGCAGTGAAAGGTTTGCGGGGAAGACCCAGTACTTC
TRBJ2-1	.	TRBD2	TRBV7-9	CASSFVGGSNEQFF	TGTGCCAGCAGCTTTGTCGGGGGGAGTAATGAGCAGTTCTTC
TRBJ1-1	.	.	TRBV27	CASSLSGMGTEAFF	TGTGCCAGCAGTTTGTCAGGGATGGGGACTGAAGCTTTCTTT
TRBJ1-4	once	.	TRBV3-1/TRBV3-2	CASSQGPGDEKLFF	TGTGCCAGCAGCCAAGGGCCGGGGGATGAAAAACTGTTTTTT
TRBJ2-3	.	.	TRBV6-2/TRBV6-3	CASSLGADTQYF	TGTGCCAGCAGTCTGGGGGCGGATACGCAGTATTTT
TRBJ2-2	few	.	TRBV3-1/TRBV3-2	CASSQFPGDTGELFF	TGTGCCAGCAGCCAGTTCCCAGGGGACACCGGGGAGCTGTTTTTT
TRBJ1-4	.	.	TRBV6-5	CASRPRPGTGEKLFF	TGTGCCAGCAGACCACGCCCAGGGACGGGGGAAAAACTGTTTTTT
TRBJ2-5	.	.	TRBV5-1	CASSSGGETQYF	TGCGCCAGCAGCTCAGGGGGGGAGACCCAGTACTTC
TRBJ1-1	.	.	TRBV7-2	CASSYFGNTEAFF	TGTGCCAGCAGCTATTTTGGGAACACTGAAGCTTTCTTT
TRBJ1-2	.	TRBD1	TRBV6-5	CASSYTGQGAVYGYTF	TGTGCCAGCAGTTACACGGGGCAGGGGGCGGTCTATGGCTACACCTTC
TRBJ1-5	.	.	TRBV6-5	CASTPNAFQPQHF	TGTGCCAGCACCCCCAATGCTTTTCAGCCCCAGCATTTT
TRBJ2-2	once	TRBD2	TRBV19	CASSTPGHRLAGHTGELFF	TGTGCCAGTAGTACGCCGGGACATAGACTAGCGGGACACACCGGGGAGCTGTTTTTT
TRBJ2-5	.	.	TRBV24-1	CATSDLVGAQYF	TGTGCCACCAGTGATTTGGTAGGGGCCCAGTACTTC
TRBJ2-1	.	.	TRBV4-2	CASSQGHGDNEQFF	TGTGCCAGCAGCCAAGGCCACGGGGACAATGAGCAGTTCTTC
TRBJ1-2	.	TRBD1	TRBV3-1/TRBV3-2	CASSQDRQGLNYGYTF	TGTGCCAGCAGCCAAGATCGACAGGGACTAAACTATGGCTACACCTTC
TRBJ1-5	few	.	TRBV30	CAWSVAGGQPQHF	TGTGCCTGGAGTGTGGCGGGTGGTCAGCCCCAGCATTTT
TRBJ2-3	.	TRBD1	TRBV7-3	CASRMTGETDTQYF	TGTGCCAGCAGGATGACAGGGGAAACAGATACGCAGTATTTT
TRBJ2-3	.	TRBD2	TRBV4-1	CASSHVAGGGTDTQYF	TGCGCCAGCAGCCATGTAGCGGGCGGCGGCACAGATACGCAGTATTTT
TRBJ2-5	.	.	TRBV6-5	CASSPNPDSQETQYF	TGTGCCAGCAGTCCGAACCCGGACAGCCAAGAGACCCAGTACTTC
TRBJ1-2	.	.	TRBV12-3/TRBV12-4	CASMAGNYGYTF	TGTGCCAGCATGGCGGGGAACTATGGCTACACCTTC
TRBJ1-1	few	TRBD1	TRBV19	CATGTGTFF	TGTGCCACCGGGACAGGAACTTTCTTT
TRBJ1-5	.	.	TRBV18	CASSEGPGSNQPQHF	TGTGCCAGCTCCGAAGGGCCAGGTAGCAATCAGCCCCAGCATTTT
TRBJ2-5	.	.	TRBV4-2	CASSPSLGLATGYQETQYF	TGTGCCAGCAGCCCATCCCTCGGCCTAGCGACCGGGTACCAAGAGACCCAGTACTTC
TRBJ2-2	few	.	TRBV6-5	CAGTLVGVGTGELFF	TGTGCCGGGACCCTGGTGGGGGTTGGGACCGGGGAGCTGTTTTTT
TRBJ1-5	.	.	TRBV7-2	CASSLTLSNQPQHF	TGTGCCAGCAGCCTAACACTTAGCAATCAGCCCCAGCATTTT
TRBJ2-5	.	.	TRBV7-9	CASSRAEGLETQYF	TGTGCCAGCAGCCGGGCCGAAGGGTTGGAGACCCAGTACTTC
TRBJ1-1	.	TRBD1	TRBV25-1	CASSDGRGQGDTEAFF	TGTGCCAGCAGTGATGGTCGGGGACAGGGTGACACTGAAGCTTTCTTT
TRBJ1-5	.	.	TRBV6-6	CASTTGGGNQPQHF	TGTGCCAGCACCACGGGGGGAGGCAATCAGCCCCAGCATTTT
TRBJ1-1	.	.	TRBV2	CASSRTALLNTEAFF	TGTGCCAGCAGTAGGACAGCCCTTTTGAACACTGAAGCTTTCTTT
TRBJ2-1	.	TRBD2	TRBV19	CASSKTGGRTSYNEQFF	TGTGCCAGTAGTAAAACGGGGGGGCGCACCTCCTACAATGAGCAGTTCTTC
TRBJ2-1	.	TRBD2	TRBV6-5	CASSYSREGNEQFF	TGTGCCAGCAGTTACTCAAGGGAGGGCAATGAGCAGTTCTTC
TRBJ1-5	.	.	TRBV2	CASSETDSNQPQHF	TGTGCCAGCAGTGAAACAGATAGCAATCAGCCCCAGCATTTT
TRBJ1-1	.	.	TRBV27	CASSSGLLGTEAFF	TGTGCCAGCAGTTCCGGGCTTCTGGGGACTGAAGCTTTCTTT
TRBJ1-6	.	TRBD1	TRBV18	CASSPGTGYSPLHF	TGTGCCAGCTCACCGGGGACAGGGTATTCACCCCTCCACTTT
TRBJ2-5	.	.	TRBV5-1	CASSRTVAQETQYF	TGCGCCAGCAGCCGTACAGTAGCACAAGAGACCCAGTACTTC
TRBJ1-5	.	.	TRBV6-2/TRBV6-3	CASSYTDLPQHF	TGTGCCAGCAGTTACACGGATTTACCCCAGCATTTT
TRBJ1-3	few	TRBD1	TRBV7-9	CASSPTLGGQGFGNTIYF	TGTGCCAGCAGCCCGACGTTGGGGGGACAGGGGTTTGGAAACACCATATATTTT
TRBJ1-5	.	TRBD1	TRBV5-1	CASSWEPQGASNQPQHF	TGCGCCAGCAGCTGGGAACCGCAGGGGGCGAGCAATCAGCCCCAGCATTTT